The 13 T cell receptor beta chains reported below all come from one sample, sequenced in a study of STAT3 mutations in large granular lymphocyte leukemia. Findings and caveats of the study: In T-cell large granular lymphocyte leukemia, about half of patients showed multiple immunodominant subclonotypes.

Assay: immunoSEQ multiplex PCR; the TCRdb copy retains only in-frame clones and omits some. The sample's table shows around 2,600 clones. Their antigen targets remain unknown. What was sequenced was PBMCs. These receptors originate from a human donor with T large granular lymphocyte leukemia. The donor label of this sample is uncertain. Some clones in this sample may be carry-over from other donors' samples.

On this clone: The CDR3 carries no conserved terminal phenylalanine or tryptophan, so it likely arises from a read error. Because the CDR3's place on the DNA is in doubt, the DNA is left out and the CDR3 is given as listed by TCRdb. The rearrangement joins TRBV2 to TRBJ1-5; no check of the table's D call, TRBD1, against the DNA was made. The CDR3 is 11 amino acids in total, end residues counted. CDR1 and CDR2 from the germline V gene are SNHLY and FYNNEI. The CDR3 sequence: CASSRDGYNQP.

Worth noting for this clone: The conserved phenylalanine or tryptophan is not found at the CDR3 terminus, so this likely reflects a read error. No DNA is shown, since the ends of the CDR3 on it are uncertain; the CDR3 is the one TCRdb lists. The rearrangement uses TRBV19 and TRBJ2-5; TRBD2 reflects the table's D call only, with no check against the DNA. Germline V lookup: CDR1 LNHDA, CDR2 SQIVND (reference sequence). Including both end residues, the CDR3 is 12 amino acids long. CDR3 region: CASSGGLADPET.

Of note for this clone: This CDR3 fails to terminate in the conserved phenylalanine or tryptophan, so it likely reflects a read error. It is unclear where the CDR3 begins or ends on the DNA, so no DNA is shown, and the CDR3 is as TCRdb lists it. The chain links TRBV7-9 to TRBJ1-3; the table assigns TRBD1, which was not confirmed against the DNA. The CDR3 is 12 amino acids in total, end residues counted. CDR1 and CDR2 (germline): SEHNR, FQNEAQ (reference sequence). CDR3 residues: CASSSQVPSGNT.

To note about this clone: The conserved phenylalanine or tryptophan is not found at the CDR3 terminus, so this likely reflects a read error. It is unclear where the CDR3 begins or ends on the DNA, so no DNA is shown, and the CDR3 is as TCRdb lists it. This rearrangement joins TRBV7-9 to TRBJ2-5; the D call in the table, TRBD1, was not verified against the DNA. Ends included, the CDR3 has 10 residues. The V gene's germline CDR1 is SEHNR and CDR2 FQNEAQ (reference sequence). CDR3 in amino acids: CASSIQGGET.

This clone registers medium-sized by frequency. Since the CDR3 does not end with the conserved phenylalanine or tryptophan, this likely comes from a read error. Because the CDR3's place on the DNA is in doubt, the DNA is left out and the CDR3 is given as listed by TCRdb. This sequence joins TRBV6-1 and TRBJ2-5; TRBD1, the table's D call, lacks a check against the DNA. The CDR3 extends over 12 residues, inclusive of both ends. Per the germline V gene, CDR1 is MNHNS and CDR2 is SASEGT. This CDR3 is CASSATQGIGET.

By frequency, this clone is medium-sized. As the CDR3 is not closed by the conserved phenylalanine or tryptophan, this likely results from a read error. The limits of the CDR3 on the DNA are not certain, so only TCRdb's listed CDR3 is given. V is TRBV14 and J is TRBJ2-2; TRBD1, the table's D call, lacks a check against the DNA. CDR1 SGHDN and CDR2 FVKESK come from the germline V gene. Inclusive of both ends, the CDR3 amounts to 11 amino acids. CDR3 residues: CASSQGGLTGE.

Regarding this clone: The conserved phenylalanine or tryptophan normally closing the CDR3 is absent here, so this likely arose from a read error. The DNA is left out, because the CDR3 cannot be placed on it with certainty; the CDR3 is given as TCRdb lists it. V is TRBV7-9 and J is TRBJ2-1; the table's D call, TRBD2, was not checked against the DNA. Germline V lookup: CDR1 SEHNR, CDR2 FQNEAQ (reference sequence). The CDR3 sequence runs 12 residues, both termini included. The CDR3 sequence is CASTAPGTGFEE.

To note about this clone: Because the CDR3 is missing its conserved closing phenylalanine or tryptophan, this is likely a read error. The DNA is omitted, as the CDR3 cannot be located on it reliably, and the CDR3 follows TCRdb's listing. The chain employs TRBV13 and TRBJ2-1; no check of the table's D call, TRBD2, against the DNA was made. The CDR3 has 17 amino acids, counting both end residues. CDR1 and CDR2 (germline): PRHDT, FYEKMQ (reference sequence). The CDR3 loop is CASSLYLRREGKSSYNE.

This clone registers medium-sized by frequency. Here the CDR3 omits its conserved ending phenylalanine or tryptophan, so a read error is the likely source. Because the CDR3's place on the DNA is in doubt, the DNA is left out and the CDR3 is given as listed by TCRdb. The chain employs TRBV7-9 and TRBJ2-7; the table assigns TRBD1, which was not confirmed against the DNA. CDR1 is SEHNR, CDR2 FQNEAQ, per germline (reference sequence). The CDR3 spans 10 amino acids, including both terminal residues. The CDR3 spells CASSGGSTYE.

For this clone: Since the CDR3 does not end with the conserved phenylalanine or tryptophan, this likely comes from a read error. The DNA is left out, because the CDR3 cannot be placed on it with certainty; the CDR3 is given as TCRdb lists it. The chain couples TRBV4-1 to TRBJ2-7; the table's D call, TRBD1, was not checked against the DNA. The CDR3 region is 10 residues in length, termini included. Per germline, CDR1 MGHRA and CDR2 YSYEKL. The CDR3 here is CATSHTTGHE.

Worth noting for this clone: The CDR3 carries no conserved terminal phenylalanine or tryptophan, so it likely arises from a read error. It is unclear where the CDR3 begins or ends on the DNA, so no DNA is shown, and the CDR3 is as TCRdb lists it. The genes are TRBV2 and TRBJ1-2; the table's TRBD1 call for D was not verified on the DNA. Germline CDR1 SNHLY, CDR2 FYNNEI. The CDR3 is 11 residues long, ends included. The CDR3 sequence is CASSVSGAIYG.

Remarks on this clone: Given the absence of the conserved phenylalanine or tryptophan at the CDR3 end, a read error is likely. It is unclear where the CDR3 begins or ends on the DNA, so no DNA is shown, and the CDR3 is as TCRdb lists it. This chain uses TRBV19 with TRBJ1-4. The CDR3 totals 12 residues, both ends included. Germline V gives CDR1 LNHDA, CDR2 SQIVND (reference sequence). The CDR3 sequence is CASSIGATPNEK.

Note on this clone: No conserved phenylalanine or tryptophan is present at the end of the CDR3, so a read error is the likely explanation. The limits of the CDR3 on the DNA are not certain, so only TCRdb's listed CDR3 is given. The chain is built from TRBV10-1 and TRBJ2-1; TRBD2, the D gene given by the table, was not confirmed from the DNA. Germline CDR1 is WNHNN and CDR2 is SYGVQD (reference sequence). The CDR3 spans 12 amino acids, including both terminal residues. The CDR3 region is CASSVAGVSINE.